This TCR beta chain was recorded in a study of T cells after yellow fever vaccination. The study's findings and limits: Re-detected after boosting: most primary clones, almost 97% of CD4 and roughly 88% of CD8.

The TCR cDNA carried a universal primer site and UMIs from 5'RACE template switching. TCRdb used MiXCR to reprocess the 5' RACE reads, holding one entry per CDR3 protein. The data hold roughly 170,000 distinct CDR3 sequences, with roughly 6.4% observed a single time. Germline values: CDR1 SGHTA, CDR2 FQGNSA. After removal of 1 base from V and 6 bases from J, the junction contained 6 bases not matched to a gene. CDR3 length: 16 residues. Note on this clonotype: Its target is not known.

The TCR sequence derives from a man between 18 and 35 years old who received the YFV17D yellow fever vaccine. The chain links TRBV7-2 to TRBJ2-2, with TRBD2 identical over 9 bases. The material was CD4+ T cells sorted from PBMCs, obtained on the day of the first yellow fever vaccination. The CDR3 nucleotides are TGTGCCAGCAGCTTAGGCGGGGGGGGCTACGCCGGGGAGCTGTTTTTT. Encoded protein: CASSLGGGGYAGELFF.